This entry describes one T cell receptor (beta chain). V shed 3 bases and J shed 4 bases, with 7 bases lying between them. Germline V lookup: CDR1 MDHEN, CDR2 SYDVKM. CDR3 length equals 14 residues. A sort by CD45RO/CCR7/CD25/CD127/CD95/CD27 yielded CD4+ naive, central memory, regulatory and stem cell-like memory cells. Expressed TCRB transcripts were sequenced after all isolated RNA was converted to cDNA. Samples of naive, central memory and regulatory T cells yielded a mean of about 3.5 million reads. The table came from immunoSEQ multiplex PCR; TCRdb's copy has only in-frame clones and leaves some out. This sample has around 250,000 clones, with 13% to 15% found just once. This record comes from a study of beta chain features in type 1 diabetes.

This TCR was sampled from a woman aged 40-49 years in good health. V usage is TRBV28 and J usage is TRBJ1-6; D is unclear. Sequencing was performed on naive CD4+ T cells from blood. In nucleotides, the CDR3 is TGTGCCAGCAGTTTTGGGCAGTATAATTCACCCCTCCACTTT. Residues: CASSFGQYNSPLHF. The complete variable domain, with remaining parts taken from reference TRBV28 and TRBJ1-6, reads DVKVTQSSRYLVKRTGEKVFLECVQDMDHENMFWYRQDPGLGLRLIYFSYDVKMKEKGDIPEGYSVSREKKERFSLILESASTNQTSMYLCASSFGQYNSPLHFGNGTRLTVT.